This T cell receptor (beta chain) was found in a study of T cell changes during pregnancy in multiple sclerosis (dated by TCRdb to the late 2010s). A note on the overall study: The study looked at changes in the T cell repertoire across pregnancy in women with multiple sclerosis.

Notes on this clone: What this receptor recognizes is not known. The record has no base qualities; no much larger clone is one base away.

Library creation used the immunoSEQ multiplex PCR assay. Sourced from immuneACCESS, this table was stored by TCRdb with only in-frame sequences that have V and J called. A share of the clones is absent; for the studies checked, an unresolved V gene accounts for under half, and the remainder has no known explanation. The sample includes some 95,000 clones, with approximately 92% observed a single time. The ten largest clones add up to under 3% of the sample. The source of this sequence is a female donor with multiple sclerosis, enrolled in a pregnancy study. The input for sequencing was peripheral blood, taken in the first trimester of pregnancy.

The CDR3 region: CASSPSGGALTEAFF. The DNA reads as follows: TGTGCCAGCAGCCCAAGTGGAGGGGCACTCACTGAAGCTTTCTTT. The chain is made from TRBV11-3 and TRBJ1-1; a tentative D call is TRBD1 (5 bases match). V is reduced by 5 bases and J by 4 bases, leaving a spacing of 17 bases between them. The CDR3 runs 15 residues from the cysteine to the phenylalanine. Solely the CDR3 DNA is kept, with 45 bases framed from the first base. The CDR1 and CDR2 encoded by the germline V gene are SGHNT and YENEEA.